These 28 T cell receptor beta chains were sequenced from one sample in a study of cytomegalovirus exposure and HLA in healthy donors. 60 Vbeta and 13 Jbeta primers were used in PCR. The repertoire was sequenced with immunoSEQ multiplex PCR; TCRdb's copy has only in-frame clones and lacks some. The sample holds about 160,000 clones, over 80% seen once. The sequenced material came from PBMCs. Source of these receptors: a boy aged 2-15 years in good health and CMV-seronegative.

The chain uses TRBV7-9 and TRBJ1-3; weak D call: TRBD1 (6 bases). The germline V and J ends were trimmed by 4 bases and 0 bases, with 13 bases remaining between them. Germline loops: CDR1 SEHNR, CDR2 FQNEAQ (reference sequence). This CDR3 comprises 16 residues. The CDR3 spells CASSSARGLSGNTIYF. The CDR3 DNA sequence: TGTGCCAGCAGCTCAGCCAGGGGCCTCTCTGGAAACACCATATATTTT. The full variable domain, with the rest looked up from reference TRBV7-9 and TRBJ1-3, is DTGVSQNPRHKITKRGQNVTFRCDPISEHNRLYWYRQTLGQGPEFLTYFQNEAQLEKSRLLSDRFSAERPKGSFSTLEIQRTEQGDSAMYLCASSSARGLSGNTIYFGEGSWLTVV.

DNA of the CDR3: TGCGCCAGCAGCCAAGATCGCACGATTGGGGGAGGGTATGGCTACACCTTC. Protein: CASSQDRTIGGGYGYTF. The V gene is TRBV4-3, the J gene TRBJ1-2; TRBD1 might be the D (5 bases). Trimming removed 0 bases from V and 5 bases from J, with 19 bases in between. Per germline, CDR1 LGHNA and CDR2 YSLEER. The CDR3 sequence is 17 residues long.

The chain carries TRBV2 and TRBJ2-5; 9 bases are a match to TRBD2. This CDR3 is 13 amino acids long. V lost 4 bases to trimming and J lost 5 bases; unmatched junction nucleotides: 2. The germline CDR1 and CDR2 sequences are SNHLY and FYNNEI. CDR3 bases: TGTGCCAGCAGTGGGGGACTAGCCGAGACCCAGTACTTC. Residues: CASSGGLAETQYF.

The CDR3 DNA follows: TGTGCCGTATCCGGGACAACTCTGACTGGGGGCTACACCTTC. This sequence encodes CAVSGTTLTGGYTF. The chain links TRBV6-6 to TRBJ1-2; D is possibly TRBD1 (6 bases). The CDR3 is 14 amino acids. V was cut by 11 bases and J by 8 bases, with 24 bases left in between. The germline gives CDR1 MNHNY, CDR2 SVGAGI (reference sequence).

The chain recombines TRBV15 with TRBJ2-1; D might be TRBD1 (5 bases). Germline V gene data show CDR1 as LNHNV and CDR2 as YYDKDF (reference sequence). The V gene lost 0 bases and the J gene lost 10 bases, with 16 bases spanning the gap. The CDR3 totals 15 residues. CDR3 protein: CATSRDPNRPEEQFF. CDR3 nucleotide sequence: TGTGCCACCAGCAGAGATCCAAACAGGCCGGAGGAGCAGTTCTTC.

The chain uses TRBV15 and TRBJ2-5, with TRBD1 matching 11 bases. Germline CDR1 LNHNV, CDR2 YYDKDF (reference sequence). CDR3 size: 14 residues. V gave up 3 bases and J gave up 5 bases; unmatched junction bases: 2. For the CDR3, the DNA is TGTGCCACCAGCAGGGACAGGGGGCTGGAGACCCAGTACTTC. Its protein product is CATSRDRGLETQYF.

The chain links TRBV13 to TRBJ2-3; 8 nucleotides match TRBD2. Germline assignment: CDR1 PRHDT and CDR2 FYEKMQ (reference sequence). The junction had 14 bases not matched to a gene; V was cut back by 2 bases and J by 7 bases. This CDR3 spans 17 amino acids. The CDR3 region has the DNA TGTGCCAGCAGCTTATGGGCGACTAGCCCGGGGGGGAATACGCAGTATTTT. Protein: CASSLWATSPGGNTQYF.

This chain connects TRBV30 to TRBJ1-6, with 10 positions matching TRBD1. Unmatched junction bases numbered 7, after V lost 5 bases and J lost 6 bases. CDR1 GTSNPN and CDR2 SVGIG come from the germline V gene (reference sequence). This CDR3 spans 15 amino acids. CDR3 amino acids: CAWGGQGIGNSPLHF. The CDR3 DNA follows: TGTGCCTGGGGGGGACAGGGGATTGGTAATTCACCCCTCCACTTT.

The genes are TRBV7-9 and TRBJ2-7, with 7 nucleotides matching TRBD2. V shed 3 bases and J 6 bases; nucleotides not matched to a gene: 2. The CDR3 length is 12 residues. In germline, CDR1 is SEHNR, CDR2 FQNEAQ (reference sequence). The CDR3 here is CASSFPGGEQYV. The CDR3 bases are TGTGCCAGCAGCTTTCCGGGAGGCGAGCAGTACGTC.

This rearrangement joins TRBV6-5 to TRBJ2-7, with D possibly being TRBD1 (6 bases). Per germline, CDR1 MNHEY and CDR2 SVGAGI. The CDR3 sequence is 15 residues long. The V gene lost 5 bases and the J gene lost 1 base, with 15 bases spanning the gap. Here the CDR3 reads CASSRAFQGSYEQYF. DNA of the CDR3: TGTGCCAGCAGTAGAGCGTTTCAGGGGTCCTACGAGCAGTACTTC.

This CDR3 is CAWCKRGTGDSSGYGYTF. The DNA of the CDR3 is TGTGCCTGGTGTAAACGAGGGACAGGGGATTCGAGTGGCTATGGCTACACCTTC. V is TRBV30 and J is TRBJ1-2, with TRBD1 matching 10 bases. CDR3 length equals 18 residues. Germline CDR1 GTSNPN, CDR2 SVGIG (reference sequence). Losses at the gene ends were 5 bases for V and 4 bases for J; bases not matched to a gene: 19. The complete variable domain, with remaining parts taken from reference TRBV30 and TRBJ1-2, reads SQTIHQWPATLVQPVGSPLSLECTVEGTSNPNLYWYRQAAGRGLQLLFYSVGIGQISSEVPQNLSASRPQDRQFILSSKKLLLSDSGFYLCAWCKRGTGDSSGYGYTFGSGTRLTVV.

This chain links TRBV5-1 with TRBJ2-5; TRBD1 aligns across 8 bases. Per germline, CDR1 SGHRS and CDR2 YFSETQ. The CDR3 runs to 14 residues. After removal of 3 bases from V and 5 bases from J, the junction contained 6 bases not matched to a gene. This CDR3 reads CASSSQGAGETQYF. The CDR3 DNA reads TGCGCCAGCAGCTCGCAGGGGGCAGGGGAGACCCAGTACTTC.

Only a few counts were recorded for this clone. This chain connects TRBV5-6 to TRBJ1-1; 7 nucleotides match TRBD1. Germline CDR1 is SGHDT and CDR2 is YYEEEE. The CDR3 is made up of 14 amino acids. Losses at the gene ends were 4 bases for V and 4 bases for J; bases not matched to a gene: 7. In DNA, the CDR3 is TGTGCCAGCAGCCCGGTGACAGGGTCCACTGAAGCTTTCTTT. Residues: CASSPVTGSTEAFF. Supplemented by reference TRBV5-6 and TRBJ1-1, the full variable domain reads DAGVTQSPTHLIKTRGQQVTLRCSPKSGHDTVSWYQQALGQGPQFIFQYYEEEERQRGNFPDRFSGHQFPNYSSELNVNALLLGDSALYLCASSPVTGSTEAFFGQGTRLTVV.

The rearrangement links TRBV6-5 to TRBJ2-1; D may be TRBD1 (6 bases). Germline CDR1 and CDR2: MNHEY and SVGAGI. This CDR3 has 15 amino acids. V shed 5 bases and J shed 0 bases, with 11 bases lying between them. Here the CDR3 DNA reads TGTGCCAGCAGTCGGACAGCTAGCTCCTACAATGAGCAGTTCTTC. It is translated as CASSRTASSYNEQFF.

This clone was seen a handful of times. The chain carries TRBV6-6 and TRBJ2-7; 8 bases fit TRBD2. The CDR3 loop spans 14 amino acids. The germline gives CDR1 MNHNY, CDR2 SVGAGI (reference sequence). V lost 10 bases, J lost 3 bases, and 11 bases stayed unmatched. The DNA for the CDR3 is TGTGCCACCCGGGGGGGAGGTCCAGACTACGAGCAGTACTTC. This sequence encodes CATRGGGPDYEQYF.

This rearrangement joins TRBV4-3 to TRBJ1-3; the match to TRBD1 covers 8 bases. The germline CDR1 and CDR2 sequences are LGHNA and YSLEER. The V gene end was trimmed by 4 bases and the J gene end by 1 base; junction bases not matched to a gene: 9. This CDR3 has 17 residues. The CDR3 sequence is CASSPSGQGSSGNTIYF. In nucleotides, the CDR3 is TGCGCCAGCAGCCCCTCTGGACAGGGCTCATCTGGAAACACCATATATTTT.

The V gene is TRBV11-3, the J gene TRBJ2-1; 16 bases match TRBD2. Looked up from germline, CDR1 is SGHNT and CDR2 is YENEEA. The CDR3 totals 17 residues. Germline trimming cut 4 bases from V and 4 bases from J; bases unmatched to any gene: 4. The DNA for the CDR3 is TGTGCCAGCAGCTCCGGGACTAGCGGGGGGGTATACAATGAGCAGTTCTTC. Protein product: CASSSGTSGGVYNEQFF.

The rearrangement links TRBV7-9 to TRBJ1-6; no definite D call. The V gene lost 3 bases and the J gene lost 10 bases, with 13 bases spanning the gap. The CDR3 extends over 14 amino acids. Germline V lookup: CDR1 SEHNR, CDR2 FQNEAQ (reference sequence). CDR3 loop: CASSLLDLESPLHF. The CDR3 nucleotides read TGTGCCAGCAGCTTGCTGGACTTGGAGTCACCCCTCCACTTT.

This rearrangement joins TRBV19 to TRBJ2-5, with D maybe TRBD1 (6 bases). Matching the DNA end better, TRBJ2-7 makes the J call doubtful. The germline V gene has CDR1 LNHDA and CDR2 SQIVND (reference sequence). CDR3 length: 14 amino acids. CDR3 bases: TGTGCCAGTAGTCCCCGGGACACGTTAAGCGAGCAGTACTTC. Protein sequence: CASSPRDTLSEQYF.

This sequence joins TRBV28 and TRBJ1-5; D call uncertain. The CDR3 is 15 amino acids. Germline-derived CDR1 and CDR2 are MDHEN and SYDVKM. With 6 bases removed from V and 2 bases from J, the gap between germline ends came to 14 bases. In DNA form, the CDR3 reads TGTGCCAGCAGACCTCAGGTGAGGGGCAATCAGCCCCAGCATTTT. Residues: CASRPQVRGNQPQHF.

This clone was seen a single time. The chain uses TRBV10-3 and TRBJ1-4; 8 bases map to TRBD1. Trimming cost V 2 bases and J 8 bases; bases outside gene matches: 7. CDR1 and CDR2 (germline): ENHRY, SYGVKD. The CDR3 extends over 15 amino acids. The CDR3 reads CAISEGTGVREKLFF. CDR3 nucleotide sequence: TGTGCCATCAGTGAGGGGACAGGCGTTAGGGAAAAACTGTTTTTT.

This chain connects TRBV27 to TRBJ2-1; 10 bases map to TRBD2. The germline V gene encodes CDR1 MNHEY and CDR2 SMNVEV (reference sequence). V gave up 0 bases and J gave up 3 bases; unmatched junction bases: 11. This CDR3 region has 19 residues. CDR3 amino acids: CASSLSILPGTSDYNEQFF. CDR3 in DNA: TGTGCCAGCAGTTTATCAATCCTACCCGGGACTAGCGACTACAATGAGCAGTTCTTC.

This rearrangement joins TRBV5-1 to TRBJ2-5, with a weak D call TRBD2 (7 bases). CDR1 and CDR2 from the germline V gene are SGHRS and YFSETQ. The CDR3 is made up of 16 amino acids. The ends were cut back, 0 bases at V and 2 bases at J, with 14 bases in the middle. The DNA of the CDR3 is TGCGCCAGCAGCTTGGTAGGGGGGGCCGGACAAGAGACCCAGTACTTC. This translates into CASSLVGGAGQETQYF.

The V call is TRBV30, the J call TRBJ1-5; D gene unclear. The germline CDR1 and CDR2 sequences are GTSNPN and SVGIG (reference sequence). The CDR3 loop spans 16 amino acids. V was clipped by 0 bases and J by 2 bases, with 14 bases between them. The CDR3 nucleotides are TGTGCCTGGAGTGTCCGGCGGGGAGAAGGCAATCAGCCCCAGCATTTT. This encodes CAWSVRRGEGNQPQHF.

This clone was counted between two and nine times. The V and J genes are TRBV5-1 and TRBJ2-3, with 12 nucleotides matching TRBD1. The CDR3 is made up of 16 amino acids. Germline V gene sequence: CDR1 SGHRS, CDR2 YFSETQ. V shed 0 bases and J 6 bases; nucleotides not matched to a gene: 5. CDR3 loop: CASSLVGTGGRDTQYF. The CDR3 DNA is TGCGCCAGCAGCTTGGTCGGGACAGGGGGCAGGGATACGCAGTATTTT.

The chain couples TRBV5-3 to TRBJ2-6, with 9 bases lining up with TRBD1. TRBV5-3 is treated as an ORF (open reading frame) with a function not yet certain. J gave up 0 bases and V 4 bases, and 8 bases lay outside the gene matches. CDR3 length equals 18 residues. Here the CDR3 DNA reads TGTGCCAGAAGCCCAGGACAGGGGTGTTGCTCTGGGGCCAACGTCCTGACTTTC. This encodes CARSPGQGCCSGANVLTF.

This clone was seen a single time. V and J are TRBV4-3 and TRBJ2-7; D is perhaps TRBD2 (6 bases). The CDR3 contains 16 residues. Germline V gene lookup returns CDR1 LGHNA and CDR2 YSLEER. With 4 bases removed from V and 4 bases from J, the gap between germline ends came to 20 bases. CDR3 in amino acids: CASSRDSGTRGYEQYF. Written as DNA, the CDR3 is TGCGCCAGCAGCCGGGACTCCGGGACGCGGGGATACGAGCAGTACTTC.

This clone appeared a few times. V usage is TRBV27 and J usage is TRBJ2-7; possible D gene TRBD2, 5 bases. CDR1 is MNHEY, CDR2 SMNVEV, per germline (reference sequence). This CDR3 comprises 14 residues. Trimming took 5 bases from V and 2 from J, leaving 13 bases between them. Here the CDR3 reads CASSKRTGTYEQYF. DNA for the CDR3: TGTGCCAGCAGTAAAAGGACGGGAACCTACGAGCAGTACTTC.